These T cell receptor beta chains were read from a single sample in a study of CD4 T cells in relation to SARS-CoV-2 and coronaviruses. TCRdb keeps only in-frame clones here, not all; method: immunoSEQ multiplex PCR. The data show about 15,000 clones, with under 85% seen just once and about a quarter held by the top ten. The antigens for these receptors are not known. Sequenced input: CD4+ T cells from PBMCs, cultured in vitro. These TCRs come from a human donor in good health. CDR3s include the opening cysteine and the closing phenylalanine or tryptophan. The D gene is left open where the match is weak. Size tells how often a clone was seen (once, few, many) or the class of an expanded clone, and some rows leave it out.

j_call v_call d_call cdr3_length clone_size cdr3_nt cdr3_aa
TRBJ2-3 TRBV18 TRBD2 16 - TGTGCCAGCTCACCCATAGCGGGAGGGCCCACAGATACGCAGTATTTT CASSPIAGGPTDTQYF
TRBJ2-7 TRBV7-9 TRBD2 22 - TGTGCCAGCAGCACCTTGTTTCAATTTATGCCGGGACTAGCGGGAGCACCCCACGAGCAGTACTTC CASSTLFQFMPGLAGAPHEQYF
TRBJ1-2 TRBV7-3 TRBD1 13 - TGTGCCAGCAGTGGGGACAGCATTTATGGCTACACCTTC CASSGDSIYGYTF
TRBJ2-3 TRBV5-4 - 14 - TGTGCCAGCAGCCGGACGGTGAGCACAGATACGCAGTATTTT CASSRTVSTDTQYF
TRBJ2-1 TRBV21-1 - 14 - TGTGCCAGCAGCACTAGCGGGAGCTACAATGAGCAGTTCTTC CASSTSGSYNEQFF
TRBJ2-7 TRBV4-1 - 16 - TGCGCCAGCAGCCAAGCGTTGGGATCGGGGCCCTACGAGCAGTACTTC CASSQALGSGPYEQYF
TRBJ2-7 TRBV28 - 12 - TGTGCCAGCAGTTTGAAGAAATACGAGCAGTACTTC CASSLKKYEQYF
TRBJ1-6 TRBV9 TRBD1 15 - TGTGCCAGCAGCCTCACAGGGGGCAAAGATTCACCCCTCCACTTT CASSLTGGKDSPLHF
TRBJ1-6 TRBV6-4 TRBD1 14 few TGTGCCAGCAGTGACGGGGACAGTAGTTCACCCCTCCACTTT CASSDGDSSSPLHF
TRBJ2-3 TRBV19 - 13 - TGTGCCAGTAGTATAGGTTTGGGGGATACGCAGTATTTT CASSIGLGDTQYF
TRBJ2-5 TRBV6-5 - 12 - TGTGCCGCTATGGGCATAGAAGAGACCCAGTACTTC CAAMGIEETQYF
TRBJ2-5 TRBV7-3 - 15 - TGTGCCAGCAGTAGTTTCAGGGGGAGGACGGAGACCCAGTACTTC CASSSFRGRTETQYF
TRBJ1-6 TRBV28 - 12 - TGTGCCAGCAGTTTGGAAGACTCACCCCTCCACTTT CASSLEDSPLHF
TRBJ1-1 TRBV6-5 TRBD1 14 - TGTGCCAGCAGTACTCGAACAGGGGACACTGAAGCTTTCTTT CASSTRTGDTEAFF
TRBJ2-3 TRBV3-1/TRBV3-2 - 15 - TGTGCCAGCAGCCCAACCGGGACTAGCACAGATACGCAGTATTTT CASSPTGTSTDTQYF
TRBJ2-1 TRBV6-1 TRBD2 14 - TGTGCCAGCAGTGAGGGGACTAGCGTCTATGAGCAGTTCTTC CASSEGTSVYEQFF
TRBJ1-1 TRBV6-5 - 13 - TGTGCCAGCAGTTATTCGCTTAACACTGAAGCTTTCTTT CASSYSLNTEAFF
TRBJ2-1 TRBV10-3 TRBD2 16 once TGTGCCATCAGTGCCACTAGCGGGCGCGGAAGCAATGAGCAGTTCTTC CAISATSGRGSNEQFF